The next 12 T cell receptor beta chains were all read from a single sample in a study of blood T cell repertoires in COVID-19 (dated by TCRdb to 2020 to 2021). Library prep was done by the immunoSEQ multiplex PCR assay. The source is immuneACCESS, and TCRdb retained only in-frame sequences with V and J called. Part of the clones is not carried over; for the studies checked, unresolved V genes explain less than half of this, and the remainder is unexplained. Within this sample are about 65,000 clones, with around 90% of them counted one time only. The top ten clones comprise 1.3% of the sample. The sequencing input was peripheral blood. The receptors were gathered from a man aged 55 to 70 with acute or convalescent COVID-19.

The J gene is TRBJ1-6, the V gene TRBV4-1; D is possibly TRBD1 (6 bases). The V gene's germline CDR1 is MGHRA and CDR2 YSYEKL. Trimming removed 5 bases at V and 9 bases at J, with 8 bases between. The CDR3 covers 12 residues. The CDR3 coding sequence is TGCGCCAGCAGCGAGGGGGTTTCACCCCTCCACTTT. Translating it yields CASSEGVSPLHF.

This chain links TRBV6-6 with TRBJ1-6; 8 bases align to TRBD1. This CDR3 has 16 residues. The germline CDR1 and CDR2 sequences are MNHNY and SVGAGI (reference sequence). Trimming took 4 bases from V and 0 from J; bases not matched to a gene: 2. CDR3 protein: CASSWTGSSYNSPLHF. CDR3 sequence (DNA): TGTGCCAGCAGTTGGACAGGGAGCTCCTATAATTCACCCCTCCACTTT.

This clone was counted once. The rearrangement links TRBV7-8 to TRBJ1-2; no definite D call. This CDR3 is 11 amino acids long. With 5 bases removed from V and 3 bases from J, the gap between germline ends came to 4 bases. Germline CDR1 SGHVS, CDR2 FQNEAQ. CDR3 sequence: CASSLYYGYTF. CDR3 coding DNA: TGTGCCAGCAGCCTCTACTATGGCTACACCTTC.

The V and J genes are TRBV6-5 and TRBJ1-3; a weak D match, TRBD1 (6 bases). V dropped 2 bases and J dropped 0 bases, with 8 bases sitting between them. The CDR3 has 15 residues. Germline CDR1 reads MNHEY; CDR2 reads SVGAGI. CDR3: CASSYRTASGNTIYF. The CDR3 DNA follows: TGTGCCAGCAGTTACAGGACAGCCTCTGGAAACACCATATATTTT.

The rearrangement uses TRBV18 and TRBJ2-4; maybe TRBD1 (6 bases). Germline lookup yields CDR1 KGHSH and CDR2 LQKENI. V gave up 2 bases and J gave up 5 bases, with 7 bases separating them. The CDR3 runs 13 residues. The CDR3 DNA is TGTGCCAGCTCACCAAACAGGGAAAACATTCAGTACTTC. This sequence encodes CASSPNRENIQYF.

This chain connects TRBV7-9 to TRBJ1-4, with 7 bases matching TRBD1. The germline gives CDR1 SEHNR, CDR2 FQNEAQ (reference sequence). The CDR3 contains 15 residues. With 5 bases clipped from V and 7 bases from J, the junction kept 10 bases outside the gene matches. CDR3 nucleotides: TGTGCCAGCAGCACCCGAGAGGGGGCCGGTGAAAAACTGTTTTTT. Translation gives CASSTREGAGEKLFF.

The V gene is TRBV4-1, the J gene TRBJ2-3; 8 bases map to TRBD1. Germline V lookup: CDR1 MGHRA, CDR2 YSYEKL. V dropped 0 bases and J dropped 1; count of bases not matched to a gene: 9. This CDR3 has 18 residues. The CDR3 region is CASSQELQGALGTDTQYF. DNA of the CDR3: TGCGCCAGCAGCCAAGAACTCCAGGGGGCTCTGGGCACAGATACGCAGTATTTT.

The rearrangement joins TRBV9 to TRBJ1-5; tentatively, D is TRBD1 (6 bases). Between the trimmed V and J ends, which lost 3 bases and 4 bases, there was a span of 11 bases. Per the germline V gene, CDR1 is SGDLS and CDR2 is YYNGEE. CDR3 length: 14 amino acids. Here the CDR3 reads CASSAGHLNQPQHF. The CDR3 coding sequence is TGTGCCAGCAGCGCGGGACATCTAAATCAGCCCCAGCATTTT.

This chain connects TRBV4-2 to TRBJ1-6; the match to TRBD1 covers 7 bases. The CDR3 sequence is 14 residues long. Germline trimming cut 4 bases from V and 7 bases from J; bases unmatched to any gene: 4. CDR1 and CDR2 from the germline V gene are LGHNA and YNFKEQ. The CDR3 DNA sequence: TGTGCCAGCAGCCCAGAGGGGGCGAATTCACCCCTCCACTTT. This translates into CASSPEGANSPLHF.

V usage is TRBV10-2 and J usage is TRBJ2-2; weak D call: TRBD2 (5 bases). Deletions cut 6 bases from V and 8 bases from J, with 10 bases between. The CDR3 is 12 amino acids. The germline V gene has CDR1 WSHSY and CDR2 SAAADI. CDR3 bases: TGCGCCAGCAGCCTAGCTGGTGGGGAGCTGTTTTTT. Its translation is CASSLAGGELFF.

The chain carries TRBV3-1 (or the pseudogene TRBV3-2) and TRBJ1-2; 7 bases are a match to TRBD1. This CDR3 has 14 amino acids. V was pared by 2 bases and J by 8 bases, with 8 bases of the junction left unmatched. Per the germline V gene, CDR1 is LGHDT and CDR2 is YNNKEL (reference sequence). CDR3 amino acids: CASSQIRGRVGYTF. In nucleotides, the CDR3 is TGTGCCAGCAGCCAAATAAGGGGGCGCGTAGGCTACACCTTC.

The V gene is TRBV19, the J gene TRBJ1-5; 10 bases map to TRBD1. J lost 7 bases, V lost 5 bases, and 8 bases had no gene match. This CDR3 region has 15 residues. Germline V gene data show CDR1 as LNHDA and CDR2 as SQIVND (reference sequence). CDR3 amino acids: CASSPTGGAYQPQHF. CDR3 nucleotide sequence: TGTGCCAGTAGTCCGACAGGGGGCGCGTACCAGCCCCAGCATTTT.